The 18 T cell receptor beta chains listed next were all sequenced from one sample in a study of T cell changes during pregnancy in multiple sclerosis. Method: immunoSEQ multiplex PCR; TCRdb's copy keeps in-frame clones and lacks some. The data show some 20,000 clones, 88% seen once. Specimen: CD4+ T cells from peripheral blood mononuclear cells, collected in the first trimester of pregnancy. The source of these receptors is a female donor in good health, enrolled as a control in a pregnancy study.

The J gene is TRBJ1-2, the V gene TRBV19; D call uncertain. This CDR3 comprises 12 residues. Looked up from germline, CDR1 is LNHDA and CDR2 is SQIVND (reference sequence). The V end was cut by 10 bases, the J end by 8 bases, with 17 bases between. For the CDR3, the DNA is TGTGCCACCTCGCAGGATTCCTGGGGCTACACCTTC. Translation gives CATSQDSWGYTF.

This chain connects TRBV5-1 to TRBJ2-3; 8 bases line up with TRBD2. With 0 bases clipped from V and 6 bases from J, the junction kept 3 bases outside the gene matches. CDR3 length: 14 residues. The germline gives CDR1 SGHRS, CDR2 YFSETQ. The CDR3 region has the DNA TGCGCCAGCAGCTTGGGACTAGCGTGGGATACGCAGTATTTT. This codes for CASSLGLAWDTQYF.

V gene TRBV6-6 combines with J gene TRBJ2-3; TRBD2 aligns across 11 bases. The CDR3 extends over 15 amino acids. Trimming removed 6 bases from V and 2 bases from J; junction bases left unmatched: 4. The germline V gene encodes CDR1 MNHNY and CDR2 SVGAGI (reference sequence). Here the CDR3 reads CASSVAGGYTDTQYF. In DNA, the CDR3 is TGTGCCAGCAGCGTAGCGGGAGGGTACACAGATACGCAGTATTTT.

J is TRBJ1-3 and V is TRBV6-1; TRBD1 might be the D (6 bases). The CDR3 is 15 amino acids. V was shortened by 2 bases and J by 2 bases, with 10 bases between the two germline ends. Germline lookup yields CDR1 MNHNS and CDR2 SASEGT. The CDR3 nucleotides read TGTGCCAGCAGTGAACAGGGGAGGGCTGGAAACACCATATATTTT. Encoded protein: CASSEQGRAGNTIYF.

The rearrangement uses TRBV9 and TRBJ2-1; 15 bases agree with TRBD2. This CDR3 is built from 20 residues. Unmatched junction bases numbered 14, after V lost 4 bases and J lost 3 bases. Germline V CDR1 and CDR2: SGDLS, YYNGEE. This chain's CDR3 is CASSLQSGLAGGPDYNEQFF. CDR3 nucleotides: TGTGCCAGCAGCCTTCAGTCCGGACTAGCGGGAGGGCCTGACTACAATGAGCAGTTCTTC.

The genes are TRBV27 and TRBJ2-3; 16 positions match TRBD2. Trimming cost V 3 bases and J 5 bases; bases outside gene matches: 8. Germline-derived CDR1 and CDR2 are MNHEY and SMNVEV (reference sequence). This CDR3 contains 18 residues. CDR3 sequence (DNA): TGTGCCAGCAGTTTCCTGGGACTAGCGGGGGGGCGTGGAGATACGCAGTATTTT. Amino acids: CASSFLGLAGGRGDTQYF.

The CDR3 DNA sequence: TGTGCCAGCAAGGGGGCAGGGGGAAACACCGGGGAGCTGTTTTTT. Its protein is CASKGAGGNTGELFF. V is TRBV27 and J is TRBJ2-2, with 7 nucleotides matching TRBD1. Germline V lookup: CDR1 MNHEY, CDR2 SMNVEV (reference sequence). J was trimmed by 2 bases and V by 7 bases; bases with no gene match: 7. The CDR3 contains 15 residues.

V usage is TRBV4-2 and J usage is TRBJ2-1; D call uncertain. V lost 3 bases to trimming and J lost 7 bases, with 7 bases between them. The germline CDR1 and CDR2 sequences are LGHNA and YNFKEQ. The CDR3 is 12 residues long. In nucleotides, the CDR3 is TGTGCCAGCAGCCAGAATAGAAATGAGCAGTTCTTC. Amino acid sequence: CASSQNRNEQFF.

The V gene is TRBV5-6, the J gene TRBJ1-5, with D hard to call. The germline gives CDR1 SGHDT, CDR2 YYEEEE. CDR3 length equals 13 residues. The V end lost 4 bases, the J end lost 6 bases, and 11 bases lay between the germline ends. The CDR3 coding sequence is TGTGCCAGCAGCCCCCTGGGAGGTCAGCCCCAGCATTTT. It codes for CASSPLGGQPQHF. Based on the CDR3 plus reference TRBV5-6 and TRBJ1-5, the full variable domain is DAGVTQSPTHLIKTRGQQVTLRCSPKSGHDTVSWYQQALGQGPQFIFQYYEEEERQRGNFPDRFSGHQFPNYSSELNVNALLLGDSALYLCASSPLGGQPQHFGDGTRLSIL.

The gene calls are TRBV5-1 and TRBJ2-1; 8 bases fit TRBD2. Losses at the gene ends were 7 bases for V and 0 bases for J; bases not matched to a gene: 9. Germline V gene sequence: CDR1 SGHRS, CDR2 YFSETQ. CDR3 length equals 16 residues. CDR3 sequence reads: CASGLKRGGSYNEQFF. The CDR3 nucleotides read TGCGCCAGCGGTTTAAAACGGGGGGGCTCCTACAATGAGCAGTTCTTC.

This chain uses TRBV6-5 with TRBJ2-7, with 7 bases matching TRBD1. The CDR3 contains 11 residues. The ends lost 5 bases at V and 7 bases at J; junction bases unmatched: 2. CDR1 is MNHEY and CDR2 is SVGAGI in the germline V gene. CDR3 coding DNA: TGTGCCAGCAGTCAGACAGGGGAGCAGTACTTC. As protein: CASSQTGEQYF.

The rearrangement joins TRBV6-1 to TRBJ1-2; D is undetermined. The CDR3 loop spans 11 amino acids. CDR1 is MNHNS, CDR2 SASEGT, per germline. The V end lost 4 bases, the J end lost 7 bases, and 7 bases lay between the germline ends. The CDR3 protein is CASSVSTGYTF. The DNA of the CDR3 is TGTGCCAGCAGTGTCAGTACTGGCTACACCTTC.

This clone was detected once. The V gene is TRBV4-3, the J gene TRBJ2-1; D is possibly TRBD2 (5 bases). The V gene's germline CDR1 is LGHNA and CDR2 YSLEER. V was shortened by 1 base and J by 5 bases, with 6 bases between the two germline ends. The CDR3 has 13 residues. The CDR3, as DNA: TGCGCCAGCAGCCAAGGGGAGCACAATGAGCAGTTCTTC. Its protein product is CASSQGEHNEQFF.

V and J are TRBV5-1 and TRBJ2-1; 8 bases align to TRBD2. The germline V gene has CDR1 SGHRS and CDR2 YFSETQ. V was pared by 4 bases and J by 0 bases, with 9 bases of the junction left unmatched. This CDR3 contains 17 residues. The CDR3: CASSPLSGASSYNEQFF. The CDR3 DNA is TGCGCCAGCAGCCCCCTTAGCGGGGCCAGCTCCTACAATGAGCAGTTCTTC.

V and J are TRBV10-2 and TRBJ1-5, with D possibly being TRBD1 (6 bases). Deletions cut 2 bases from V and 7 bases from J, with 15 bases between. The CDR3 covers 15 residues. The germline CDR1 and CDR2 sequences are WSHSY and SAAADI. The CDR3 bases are TGCGCCAGCAGTGAGGGGGACACCTTCAACCAGCCCCAGCATTTT. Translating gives CASSEGDTFNQPQHF.

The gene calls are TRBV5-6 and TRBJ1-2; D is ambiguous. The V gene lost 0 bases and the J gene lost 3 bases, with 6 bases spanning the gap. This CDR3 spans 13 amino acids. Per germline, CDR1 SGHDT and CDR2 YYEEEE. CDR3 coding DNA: TGTGCCAGCAGCTTGGACAGCTACTATGGCTACACCTTC. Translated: CASSLDSYYGYTF.

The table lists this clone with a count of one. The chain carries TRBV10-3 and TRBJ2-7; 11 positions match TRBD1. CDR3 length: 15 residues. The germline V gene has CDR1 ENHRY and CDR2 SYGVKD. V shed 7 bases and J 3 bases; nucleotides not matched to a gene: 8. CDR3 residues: CAINSGQGVFYEQYF. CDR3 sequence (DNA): TGTGCCATCAATTCGGGACAGGGGGTCTTCTACGAGCAGTACTTC.

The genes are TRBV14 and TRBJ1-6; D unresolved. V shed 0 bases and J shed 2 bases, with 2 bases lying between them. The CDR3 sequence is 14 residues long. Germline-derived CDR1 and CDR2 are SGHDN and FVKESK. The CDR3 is CASSQDTYNSPLHF. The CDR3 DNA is TGTGCCAGCAGCCAAGACACCTATAATTCACCCCTCCACTTT. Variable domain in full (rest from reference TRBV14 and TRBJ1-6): EAGVTQFPSHSVIEKGQTVTLRCDPISGHDNLYWYRRVMGKEIKFLLHFVKESKQDESGMPNNRFLAERTGGTYSTLKVQPAELEDSGVYFCASSQDTYNSPLHFGNGTRLTVT.